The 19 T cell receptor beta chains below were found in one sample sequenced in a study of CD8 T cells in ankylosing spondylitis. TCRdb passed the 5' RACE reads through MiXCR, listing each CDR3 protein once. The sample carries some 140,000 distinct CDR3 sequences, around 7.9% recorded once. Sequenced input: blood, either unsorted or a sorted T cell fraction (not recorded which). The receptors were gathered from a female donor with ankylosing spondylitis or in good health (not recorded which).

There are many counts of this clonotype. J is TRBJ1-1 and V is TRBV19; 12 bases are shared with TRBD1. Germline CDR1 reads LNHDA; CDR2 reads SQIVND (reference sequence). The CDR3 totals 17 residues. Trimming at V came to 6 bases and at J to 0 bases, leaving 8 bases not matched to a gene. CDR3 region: CASSQRGQGAVNTEAFF. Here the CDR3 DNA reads TGTGCCAGTAGCCAACGGGGACAGGGGGCCGTGAACACTGAAGCTTTCTTT.

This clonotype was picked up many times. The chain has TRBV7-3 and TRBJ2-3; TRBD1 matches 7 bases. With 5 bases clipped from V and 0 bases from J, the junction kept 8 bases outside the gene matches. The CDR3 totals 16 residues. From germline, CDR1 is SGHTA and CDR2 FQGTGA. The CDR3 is CASSPGTVPSTDTQYF. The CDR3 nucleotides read TGTGCCAGCAGCCCCGGGACAGTCCCCAGCACAGATACGCAGTATTTT.

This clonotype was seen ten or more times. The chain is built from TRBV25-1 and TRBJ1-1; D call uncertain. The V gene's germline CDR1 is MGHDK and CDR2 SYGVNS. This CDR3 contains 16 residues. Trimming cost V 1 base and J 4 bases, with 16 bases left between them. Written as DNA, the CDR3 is TGTGCCAGCAGTGAATCCTTCGGAGGGAAGAGCACTGAAGCTTTCTTT. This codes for CASSESFGGKSTEAFF.

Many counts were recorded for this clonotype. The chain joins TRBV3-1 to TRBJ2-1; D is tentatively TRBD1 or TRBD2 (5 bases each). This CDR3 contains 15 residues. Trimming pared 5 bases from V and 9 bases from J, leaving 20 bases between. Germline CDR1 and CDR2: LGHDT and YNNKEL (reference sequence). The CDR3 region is CASSARMGVSREQFF. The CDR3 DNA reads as TGTGCCAGCAGCGCCCGGATGGGGGTTAGTCGTGAGCAGTTCTTC.

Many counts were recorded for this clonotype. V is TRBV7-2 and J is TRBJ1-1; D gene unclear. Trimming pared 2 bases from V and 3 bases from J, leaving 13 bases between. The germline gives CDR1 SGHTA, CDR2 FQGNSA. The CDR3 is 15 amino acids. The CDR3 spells CASSLSDDGYTEAFF. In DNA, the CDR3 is TGTGCCAGCAGCTTATCAGACGACGGCTACACTGAAGCTTTCTTT.

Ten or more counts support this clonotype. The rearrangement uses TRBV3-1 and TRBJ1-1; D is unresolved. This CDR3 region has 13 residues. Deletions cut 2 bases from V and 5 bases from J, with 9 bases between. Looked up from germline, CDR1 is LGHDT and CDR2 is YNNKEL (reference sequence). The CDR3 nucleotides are TGTGCCAGCAGCCAACAGAGTTCTACTGAAGCTTTCTTT. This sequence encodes CASSQQSSTEAFF.

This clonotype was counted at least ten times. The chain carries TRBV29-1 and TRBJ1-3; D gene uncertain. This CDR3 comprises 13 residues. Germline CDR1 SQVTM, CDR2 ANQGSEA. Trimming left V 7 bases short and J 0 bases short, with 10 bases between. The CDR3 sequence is CSAADLSGNTIYF. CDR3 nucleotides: TGCAGCGCTGCGGACCTCTCTGGAAACACCATATATTTT.

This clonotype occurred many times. CDR3 sequence (DNA): TGCAGTGCAAACAGGGGGTCCCCTTACGAGCAGTACTTC. Its protein is CSANRGSPYEQYF. This chain connects TRBV20-1 to TRBJ2-7; 8 nucleotides agree with TRBD1. Losses at the gene ends were 6 bases for V and 4 bases for J; bases not matched to a gene: 8. Per germline, CDR1 DFQATT and CDR2 SNEGSKA (reference sequence). The CDR3 length is 13 residues.

CDR3 sequence reads: CAYSGGETQYF. The DNA of the CDR3 is TGTGCCTACTCAGGGGGAGAGACCCAGTACTTC. The V and J genes are TRBV7-9 and TRBJ2-5, with TRBD1 matching 7 bases. V shed 11 bases, J shed 4 bases, and the junction held 4 bases outside the gene matches. The CDR3 is 11 amino acids. The germline gives CDR1 SEHNR, CDR2 FQNEAQ (reference sequence).

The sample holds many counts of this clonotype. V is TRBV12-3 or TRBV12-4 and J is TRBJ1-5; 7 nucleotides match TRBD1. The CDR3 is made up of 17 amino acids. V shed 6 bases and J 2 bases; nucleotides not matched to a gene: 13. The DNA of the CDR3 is TGTGCCAGCAGCCCCAACAGGGGTGGTTTCGGCAATCAGCCCCAGCATTTT. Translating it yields CASSPNRGGFGNQPQHF.

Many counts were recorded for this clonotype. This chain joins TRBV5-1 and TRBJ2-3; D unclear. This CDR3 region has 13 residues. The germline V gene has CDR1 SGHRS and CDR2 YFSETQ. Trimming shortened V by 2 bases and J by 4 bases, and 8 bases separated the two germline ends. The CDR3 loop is CASSFGLADTQYF. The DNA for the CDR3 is TGCGCCAGCAGCTTTGGGCTAGCAGATACGCAGTATTTT.

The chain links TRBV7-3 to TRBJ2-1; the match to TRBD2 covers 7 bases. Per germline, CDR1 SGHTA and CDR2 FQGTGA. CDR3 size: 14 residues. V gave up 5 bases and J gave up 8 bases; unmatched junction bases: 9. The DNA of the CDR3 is TGTGCCAGCAGCAAAACCGGGACTACCTATGAGCAGTTCTTC. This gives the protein CASSKTGTTYEQFF.

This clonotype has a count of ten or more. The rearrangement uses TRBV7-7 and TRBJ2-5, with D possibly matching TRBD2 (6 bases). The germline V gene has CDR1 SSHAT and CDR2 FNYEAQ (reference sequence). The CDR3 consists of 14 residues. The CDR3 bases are TGTGCTAGCGGCCCGGAGGGGCGTCAGGAGACCCAGTACTTC. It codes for CASGPEGRQETQYF.

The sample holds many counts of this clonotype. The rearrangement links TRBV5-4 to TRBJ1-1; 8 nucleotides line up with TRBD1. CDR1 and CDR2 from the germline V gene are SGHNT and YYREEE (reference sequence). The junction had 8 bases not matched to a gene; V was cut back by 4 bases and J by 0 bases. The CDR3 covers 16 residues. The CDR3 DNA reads TGTGCCAGCAGCCCGCGGACAGGGATCTTGAACACTGAAGCTTTCTTT. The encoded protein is CASSPRTGILNTEAFF.

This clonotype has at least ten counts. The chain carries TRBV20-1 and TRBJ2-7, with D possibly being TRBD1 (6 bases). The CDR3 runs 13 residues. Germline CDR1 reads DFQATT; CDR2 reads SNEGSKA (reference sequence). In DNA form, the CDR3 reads TGCAGCGCCCTGGACAGCAGCTCCTACGAGCAGTACTTC. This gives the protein CSALDSSSYEQYF.

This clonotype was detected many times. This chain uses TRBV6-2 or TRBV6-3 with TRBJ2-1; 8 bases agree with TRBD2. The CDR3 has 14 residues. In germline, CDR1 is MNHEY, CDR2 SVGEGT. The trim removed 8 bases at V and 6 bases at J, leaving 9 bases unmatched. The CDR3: CASGSGTRSNEQFF. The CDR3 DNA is TGTGCCAGCGGATCCGGGACTAGAAGCAATGAGCAGTTCTTC.

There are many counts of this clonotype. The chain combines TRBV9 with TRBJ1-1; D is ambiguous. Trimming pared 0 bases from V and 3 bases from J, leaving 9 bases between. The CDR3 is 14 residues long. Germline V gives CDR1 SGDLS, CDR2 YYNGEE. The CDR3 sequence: CASSVDEGYTEAFF. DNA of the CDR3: TGTGCCAGCAGCGTAGATGAGGGATACACTGAAGCTTTCTTT.

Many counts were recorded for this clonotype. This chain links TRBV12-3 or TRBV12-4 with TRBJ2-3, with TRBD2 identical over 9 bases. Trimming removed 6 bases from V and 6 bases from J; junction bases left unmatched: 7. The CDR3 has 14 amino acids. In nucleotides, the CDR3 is TGTGCCAGCAGCCTCGCGGGGGGGGCGGATACGCAGTATTTT. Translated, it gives CASSLAGGADTQYF.

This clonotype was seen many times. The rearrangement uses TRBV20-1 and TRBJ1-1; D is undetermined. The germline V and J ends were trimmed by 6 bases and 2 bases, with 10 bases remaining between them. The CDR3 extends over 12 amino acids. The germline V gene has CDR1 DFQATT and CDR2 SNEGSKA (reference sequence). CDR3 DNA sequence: TGCAGTGCCCCGGTGCCAAACACTGAAGCTTTCTTT. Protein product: CSAPVPNTEAFF.